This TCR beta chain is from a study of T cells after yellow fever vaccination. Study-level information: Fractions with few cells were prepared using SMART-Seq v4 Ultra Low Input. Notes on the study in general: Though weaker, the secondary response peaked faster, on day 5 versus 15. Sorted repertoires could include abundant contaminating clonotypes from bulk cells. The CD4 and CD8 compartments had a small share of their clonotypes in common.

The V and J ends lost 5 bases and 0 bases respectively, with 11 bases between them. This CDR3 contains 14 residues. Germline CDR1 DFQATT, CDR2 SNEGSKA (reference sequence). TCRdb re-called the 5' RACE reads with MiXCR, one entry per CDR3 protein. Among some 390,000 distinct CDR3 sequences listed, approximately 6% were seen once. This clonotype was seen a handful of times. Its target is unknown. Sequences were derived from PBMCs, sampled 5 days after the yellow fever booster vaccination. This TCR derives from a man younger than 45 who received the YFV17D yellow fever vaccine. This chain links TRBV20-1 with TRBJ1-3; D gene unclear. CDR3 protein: CSAGAGFSGNTIYF. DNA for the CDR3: TGCAGTGCTGGAGCGGGTTTCTCTGGAAACACCATATATTTT.